Described below is a single T cell receptor beta chain sequence and its context. Sequenced by immunoSEQ multiplex PCR; TCRdb stores in-frame clones only, minus some. Of approximately 9,900 clones listed, about 90% are singletons. This sample is drawn from a study of follicular helper T cells after annual influenza vaccination. This CDR3 comprises 17 residues. The V gene's germline CDR1 is MGHRA and CDR2 YSYEKL. Trimming stripped 2 bases from V and 8 bases from J, with 19 bases between. The time point was: 2015-2016 season, pre-vaccination. Excluded were substance abuse, HIV/AIDS, active cancer, immunomodulatory drugs and active illness.

The sample was CXCR5+ CD38- circulating T follicular helper cells from blood, taken on the day of influenza vaccination. Stated subset: circulating Tfh, non-naive CD4+CXCR5+PD-1+ (ICOS+CD38+ or ICOS-CD38-). The chain employs TRBV4-1 and TRBJ1-6; perhaps TRBD1 as D (6 bases). The clonotype originates from an adult who received the influenza vaccine. CDR3 nucleotides: TGCGCCAGCAGCCAATCAGACAGGCCAGAAGTAGATTCACCCCTCCACTTT. Translating gives CASSQSDRPEVDSPLHF.